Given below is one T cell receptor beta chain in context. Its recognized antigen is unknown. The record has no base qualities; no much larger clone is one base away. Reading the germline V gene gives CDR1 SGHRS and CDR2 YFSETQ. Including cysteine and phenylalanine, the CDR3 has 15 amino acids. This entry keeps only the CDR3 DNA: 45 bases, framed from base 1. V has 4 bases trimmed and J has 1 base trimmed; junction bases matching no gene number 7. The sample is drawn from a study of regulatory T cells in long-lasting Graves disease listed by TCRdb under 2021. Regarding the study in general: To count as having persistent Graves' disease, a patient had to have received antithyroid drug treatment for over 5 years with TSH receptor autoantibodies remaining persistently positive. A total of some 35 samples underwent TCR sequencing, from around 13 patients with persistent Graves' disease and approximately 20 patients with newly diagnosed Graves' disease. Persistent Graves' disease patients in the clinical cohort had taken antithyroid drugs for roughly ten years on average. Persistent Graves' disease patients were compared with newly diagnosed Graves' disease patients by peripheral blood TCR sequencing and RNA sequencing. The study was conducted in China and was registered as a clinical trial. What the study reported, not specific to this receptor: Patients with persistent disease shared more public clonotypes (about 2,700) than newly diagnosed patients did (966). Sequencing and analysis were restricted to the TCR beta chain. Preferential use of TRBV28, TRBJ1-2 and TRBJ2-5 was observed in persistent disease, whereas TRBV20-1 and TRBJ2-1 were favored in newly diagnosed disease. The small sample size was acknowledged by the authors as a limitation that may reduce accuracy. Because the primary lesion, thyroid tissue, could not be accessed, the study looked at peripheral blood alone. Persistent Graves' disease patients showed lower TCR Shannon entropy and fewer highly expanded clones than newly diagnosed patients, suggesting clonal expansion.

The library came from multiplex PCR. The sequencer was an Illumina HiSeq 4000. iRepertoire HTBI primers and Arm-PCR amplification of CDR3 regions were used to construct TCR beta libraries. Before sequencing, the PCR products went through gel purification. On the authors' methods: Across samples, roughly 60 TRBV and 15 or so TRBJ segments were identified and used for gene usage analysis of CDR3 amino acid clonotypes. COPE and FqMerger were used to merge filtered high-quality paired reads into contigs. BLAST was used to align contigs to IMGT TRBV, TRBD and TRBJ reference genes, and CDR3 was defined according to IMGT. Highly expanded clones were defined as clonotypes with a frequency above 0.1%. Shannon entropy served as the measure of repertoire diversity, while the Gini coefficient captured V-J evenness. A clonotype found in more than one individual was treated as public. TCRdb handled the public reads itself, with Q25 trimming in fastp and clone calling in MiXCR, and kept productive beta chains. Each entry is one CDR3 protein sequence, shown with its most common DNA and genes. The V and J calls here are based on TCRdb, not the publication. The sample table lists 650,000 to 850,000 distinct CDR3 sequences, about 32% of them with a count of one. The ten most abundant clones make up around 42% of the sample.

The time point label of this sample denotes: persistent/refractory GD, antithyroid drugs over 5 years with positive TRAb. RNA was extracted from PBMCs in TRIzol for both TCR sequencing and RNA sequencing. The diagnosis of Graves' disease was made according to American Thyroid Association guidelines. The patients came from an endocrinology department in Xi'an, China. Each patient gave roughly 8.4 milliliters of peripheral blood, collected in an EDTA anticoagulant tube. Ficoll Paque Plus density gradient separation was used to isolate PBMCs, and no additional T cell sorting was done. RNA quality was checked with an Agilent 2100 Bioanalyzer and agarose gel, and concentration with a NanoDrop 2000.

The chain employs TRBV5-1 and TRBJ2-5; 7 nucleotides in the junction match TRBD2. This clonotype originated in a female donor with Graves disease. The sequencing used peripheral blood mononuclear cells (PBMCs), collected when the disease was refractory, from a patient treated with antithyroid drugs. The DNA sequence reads TGCGCCAGCAGCACAAAGCGGGACGGCCAAGAGACCCAGTACTTC. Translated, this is CASSTKRDGQETQYF.